This T cell receptor (beta chain) was recovered during a study of T cells in Graves' hyperthyroidism and ophthalmopathy. Trimming took 6 bases from V and 3 from J; bases not matched to a gene: 3. The V gene's germline CDR1 is LNHDA and CDR2 SQIVND (reference sequence). CDR3 size: 13 residues. It was 10 ml of fresh peripheral blood that supplied the PBMCs. On this clonotype itself: Its target is unknown.

Amplified regions were TCR beta CDR3 sequences from RNA transcripts. The TCR CDR3 was amplified in a first-round RT-PCR using the HTBI primer set. MiXCR, applied by TCRdb to the multiplex PCR reads, yields one record per CDR3 protein. The sample records around 440,000 distinct CDR3 sequences, less than 20% being singletons. The study, taken as a whole, reports: In blood, most of the thyroid clonotypes expanded above 0.001 were also present.

The gene calls are TRBV19 and TRBJ2-7; 9 bases are a match to TRBD1. The sequence derives from a woman aged 18-29 years with Graves' hyperthyroidism. Sequenced input: blood. CDR3 DNA sequence: TGTGCCAGTAGCGACAGGGGGTTCTACGAGCAGTACTTC. Protein: CASSDRGFYEQYF.